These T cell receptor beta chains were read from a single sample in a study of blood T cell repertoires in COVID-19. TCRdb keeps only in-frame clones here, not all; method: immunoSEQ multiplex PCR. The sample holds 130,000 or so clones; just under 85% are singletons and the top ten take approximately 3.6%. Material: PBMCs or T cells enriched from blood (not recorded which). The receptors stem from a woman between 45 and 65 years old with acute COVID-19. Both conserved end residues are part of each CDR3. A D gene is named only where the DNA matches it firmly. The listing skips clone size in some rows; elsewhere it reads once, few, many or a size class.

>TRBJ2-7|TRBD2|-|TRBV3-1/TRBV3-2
CASSQDLAGGMYEQYF
TGTGCCAGCAGCCAAGATCTAGCGGGAGGTATGTACGAGCAGTACTTC
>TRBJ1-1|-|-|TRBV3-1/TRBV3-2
CASSSQGWFTEAFF
TGTGCCAGCAGCAGCCAGGGGTGGTTCACTGAAGCTTTCTTT
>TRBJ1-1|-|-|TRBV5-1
CASSPTGNTEAFF
TGCGCCAGCAGCCCGACAGGAAACACTGAAGCTTTCTTT
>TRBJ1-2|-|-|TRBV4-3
CASSQEITGNYGYTF
TGCGCCAGCAGCCAAGAAATAACAGGGAACTATGGCTACACCTTC
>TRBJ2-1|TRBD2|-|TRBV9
CASSPREGSGRSEQFF
TGTGCCAGCAGCCCCCGGGAGGGTAGCGGGAGATCTGAGCAGTTCTTC
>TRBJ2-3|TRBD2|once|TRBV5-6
CASSLGQLAGAGDTQYF
TGTGCCAGCAGCTTAGGTCAACTAGCGGGAGCCGGAGATACGCAGTATTTT
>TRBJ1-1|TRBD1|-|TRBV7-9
CASSPGQEAFF
TGTGCCAGCAGCCCGGGACAGGAAGCTTTCTTT
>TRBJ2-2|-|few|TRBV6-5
CASSTTRANTGELFF
TGTGCCAGCAGCACGACCCGGGCGAACACCGGGGAGCTGTTTTTT
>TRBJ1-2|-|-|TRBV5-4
CASSLPRDYGYTF
TGTGCCAGCAGCTTGCCCAGGGACTATGGCTACACCTTC
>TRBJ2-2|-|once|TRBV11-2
CASGLGGNTGELFF
TGTGCCAGCGGACTAGGGGGGAACACCGGGGAGCTGTTTTTT
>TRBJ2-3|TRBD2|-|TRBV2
CARGSGSTSDTQYF
TGTGCCAGGGGTAGCGGGAGTACCTCAGATACGCAGTATTTT
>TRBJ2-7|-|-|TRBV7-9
CASSQPPGDEQYF
TGTGCCAGCAGCCAGCCCCCAGGGGACGAGCAGTACTTC
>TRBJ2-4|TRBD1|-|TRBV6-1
CASSDRDRGVNIQYF
TGTGCCAGCAGTGACCGAGACAGGGGTGTTAACATTCAGTACTTC
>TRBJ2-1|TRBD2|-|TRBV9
CASRGDGLAGENEQFF
TGTGCCAGCAGAGGAGATGGGCTAGCGGGAGAAAATGAGCAGTTCTTC
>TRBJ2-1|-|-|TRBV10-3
CAISDDTTSINEQFF
TGTGCCATCAGTGACGATACAACTAGTATCAATGAGCAGTTCTTC
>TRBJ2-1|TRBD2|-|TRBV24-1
CATSDSSGRGGIIYNEQFF
TGTGCCACCAGTGATTCCTCAGGACGGGGGGGTATTATCTACAATGAGCAGTTCTTC
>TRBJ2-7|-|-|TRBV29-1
CSVGARTGTYEQYF
TGCAGCGTTGGAGCGCGGACGGGGACCTACGAGCAGTACTTC
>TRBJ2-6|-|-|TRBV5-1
CASSLSAGSGANVLTF
TGCGCCAGCAGCTTATCCGCGGGCTCTGGGGCCAACGTCCTGACTTTC
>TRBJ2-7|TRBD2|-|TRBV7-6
CASSPGLAGVYEQYF
TGTGCCAGCAGCCCTGGACTAGCGGGAGTCTACGAGCAGTACTTC
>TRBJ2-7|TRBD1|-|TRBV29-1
CSVKTTAGGYEQYF
TGCAGCGTGAAGACCACGGCAGGGGGCTACGAGCAGTACTTC
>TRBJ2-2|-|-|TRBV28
CASSLQVAGVRELFF
TGTGCCAGCAGTTTACAAGTAGCAGGGGTCCGGGAGCTGTTTTTT
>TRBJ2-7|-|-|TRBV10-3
CAISERTLEGQYF
TGTGCCATCAGTGAGAGGACCTTGGAGGGGCAGTACTTC
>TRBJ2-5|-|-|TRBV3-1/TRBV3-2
CASSHNSGEETQYF
TGTGCCAGCAGCCATAATAGCGGAGAAGAGACCCAGTACTTC